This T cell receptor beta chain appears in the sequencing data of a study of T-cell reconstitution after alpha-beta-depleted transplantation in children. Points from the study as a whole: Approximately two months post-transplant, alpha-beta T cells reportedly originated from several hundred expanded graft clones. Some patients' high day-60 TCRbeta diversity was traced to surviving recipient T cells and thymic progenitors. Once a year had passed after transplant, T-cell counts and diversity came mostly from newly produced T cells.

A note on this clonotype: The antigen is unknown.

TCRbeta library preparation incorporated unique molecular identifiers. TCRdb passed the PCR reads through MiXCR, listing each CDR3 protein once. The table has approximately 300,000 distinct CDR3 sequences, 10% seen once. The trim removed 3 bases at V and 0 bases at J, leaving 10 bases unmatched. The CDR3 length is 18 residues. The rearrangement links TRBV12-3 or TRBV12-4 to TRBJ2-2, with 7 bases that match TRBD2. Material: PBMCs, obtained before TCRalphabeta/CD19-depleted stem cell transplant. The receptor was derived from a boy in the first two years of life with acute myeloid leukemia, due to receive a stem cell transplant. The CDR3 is CASSFLAEPFANTGELFF. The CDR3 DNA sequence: TGTGCCAGCAGTTTCCTAGCGGAGCCGTTCGCGAACACCGGGGAGCTGTTTTTT.